One sample yielded the 4 T cell receptor beta chains listed below, sequenced in a study of tissue T cells after allogeneic stem cell transplantation. Indicated time point: mouse harvest day 7 after allogeneic transplant. Mouse grafts combined 10^7 T-cell-depleted bone marrow cells with 10^6 splenic CD5+ T cells. Produced via immunoSEQ multiplex PCR; TCRdb's table is partial and in-frame only. The table records 8,000 to 9,000 clones, 40% to 45% of them present only once. Sequences were obtained from skin. Receptors originate from a female BALB/c mouse given C57BL/6 T cells with graft-versus-host disease after an allogeneic hematopoietic cell transplant.

To note about this clone: Mouse gene names apply. The CDR3 bases that were read are TGTGCCAGCACGGGACAGGGCCCTGGAAATACGCTCTAT. Translated, it gives CASTGQGPGNTLY. The whole CDR3 is CASTGQGPGNTLYF. This chain uses TRBV26 with TRBJ1-3, with 9 bases matching TRBD1. The CDR3 end falls 1 residue outside the read, so it is completed with the germline J gene. The trim removed 7 bases at V and 2 bases at J, leaving 3 bases unmatched. Germline lookup yields CDR1 KGHPV and CDR2 FQNQEV (reference sequence). The CDR3 runs 14 residues.

Turning to this clone: A read error may account for a junction end that differs from germline. All gene names here are mouse names. The read ends 1 residue before the CDR3 terminus; that terminus is restored from the germline J gene. The chain joins TRBV13-2 to TRBJ1-5, with 7 bases that match TRBD1. The CDR3 loop spans 17 amino acids. Looked up from germline, CDR1 is NNHNN and CDR2 is SYGAGS (reference sequence). The CDR3 spells CASSDGRGRGGNQAPLF. Incomplete CDR3 DNA: TGTGCCAGCAGTGATGGTAGGGGGCGAGGGGGCAACCAGGCTCCGCTT.

In the case of this clone: Genes and germline come from the mouse. The read terminates 1 residue before the CDR3 end, so the remaining end is supplied by the germline J gene. J is TRBJ2-4 and V is TRBV26, with D unresolved. CDR3 length equals 11 residues. The germline CDR1 and CDR2 sequences are KGHPV and FQNQEV (reference sequence). The V end lost 4 bases, the J end lost 4 bases, and 3 bases lay between the germline ends. CDR3 DNA (partial): TGTGCCAGCAGTCAGAAAAACACCTTGTAC. Translating gives CASSQKNTLY. Given in full, the CDR3 is CASSQKNTLYF.

Concerning this clone: Any gene name here is a mouse gene name. The DNA ends 1 residue before the CDR3 does, and the rest of the CDR3 is filled in from the germline J gene. This rearrangement joins TRBV19 to TRBJ1-2, with D tentatively TRBD1 (5 bases). The V gene's germline CDR1 is FNHDT and CDR2 SITEND (reference sequence). The length of the CDR3 is 14 residues. V lost 0 bases and J 2 bases, leaving 8 bases between the germline ends. Incomplete CDR3 DNA: TGTGCCAGCAGTATAGAGGGGAGGAACTCCGACTACACC. This encodes CASSIEGRNSDYT. The whole CDR3 protein is CASSIEGRNSDYTF.